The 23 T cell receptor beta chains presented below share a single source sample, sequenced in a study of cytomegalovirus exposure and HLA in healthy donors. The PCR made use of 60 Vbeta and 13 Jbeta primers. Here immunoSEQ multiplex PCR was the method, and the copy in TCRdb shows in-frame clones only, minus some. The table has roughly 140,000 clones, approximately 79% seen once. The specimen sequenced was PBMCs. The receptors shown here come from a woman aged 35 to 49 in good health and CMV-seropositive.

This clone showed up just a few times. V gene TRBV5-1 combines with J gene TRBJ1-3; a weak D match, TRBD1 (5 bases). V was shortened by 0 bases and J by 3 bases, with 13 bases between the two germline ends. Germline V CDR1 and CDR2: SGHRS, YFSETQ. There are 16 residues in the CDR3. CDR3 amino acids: CASSLGPTGVGNTIYF. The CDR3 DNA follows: TGCGCCAGCAGCTTGGGCCCCACGGGGGTTGGAAACACCATATATTTT.

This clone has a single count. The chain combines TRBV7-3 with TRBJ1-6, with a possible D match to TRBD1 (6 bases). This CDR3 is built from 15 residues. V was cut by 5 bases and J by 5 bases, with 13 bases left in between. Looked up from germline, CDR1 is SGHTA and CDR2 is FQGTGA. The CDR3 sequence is CASSQGQPNNSPLHF. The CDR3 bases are TGTGCCAGCAGCCAAGGACAGCCCAATAATTCACCCCTCCACTTT.

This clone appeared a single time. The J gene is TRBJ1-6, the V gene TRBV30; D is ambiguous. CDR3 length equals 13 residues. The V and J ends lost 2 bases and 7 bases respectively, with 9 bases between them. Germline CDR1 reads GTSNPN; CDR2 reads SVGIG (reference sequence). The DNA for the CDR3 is TGTGCCTGGAGTCTCTCGCGGAATTCACCCCTCCACTTT. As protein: CAWSLSRNSPLHF.

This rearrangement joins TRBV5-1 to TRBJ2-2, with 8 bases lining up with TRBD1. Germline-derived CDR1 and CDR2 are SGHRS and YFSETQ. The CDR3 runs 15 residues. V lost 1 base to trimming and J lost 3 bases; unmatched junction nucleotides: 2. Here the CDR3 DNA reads TGCGCCAGCAGCTTGACGACAGGGGACACCGGGGAGCTGTTTTTT. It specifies CASSLTTGDTGELFF. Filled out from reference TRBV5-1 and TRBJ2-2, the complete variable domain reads KAGVTQTPRYLIKTRGQQVTLSCSPISGHRSVSWYQQTPGQGLQFLFEYFSETQRNKGNFPGRFSGRQFSNSRSEMNVSTLELGDSALYLCASSLTTGDTGELFFGEGSRLTVL.

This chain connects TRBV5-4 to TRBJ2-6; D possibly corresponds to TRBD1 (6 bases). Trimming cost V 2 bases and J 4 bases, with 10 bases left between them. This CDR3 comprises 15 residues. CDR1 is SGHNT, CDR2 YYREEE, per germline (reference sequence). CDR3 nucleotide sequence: TGTGCCAGCAGCTTTGCAGGGGCAGGGGCCAACGTCCTGACTTTC. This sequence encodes CASSFAGAGANVLTF.

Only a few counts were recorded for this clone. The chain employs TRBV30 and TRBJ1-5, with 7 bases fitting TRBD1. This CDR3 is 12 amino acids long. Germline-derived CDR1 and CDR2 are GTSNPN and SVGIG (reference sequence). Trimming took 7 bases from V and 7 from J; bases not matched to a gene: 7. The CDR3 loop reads CAYRQGWQPQHF. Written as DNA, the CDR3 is TGTGCCTACCGACAGGGTTGGCAGCCCCAGCATTTT.

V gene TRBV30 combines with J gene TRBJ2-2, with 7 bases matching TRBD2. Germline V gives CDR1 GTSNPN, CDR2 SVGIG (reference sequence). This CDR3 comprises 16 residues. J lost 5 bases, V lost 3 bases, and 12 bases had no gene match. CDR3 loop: CAWRDAGEHGTGELFF. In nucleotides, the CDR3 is TGTGCCTGGAGGGATGCGGGGGAACATGGAACCGGGGAGCTGTTTTTT.

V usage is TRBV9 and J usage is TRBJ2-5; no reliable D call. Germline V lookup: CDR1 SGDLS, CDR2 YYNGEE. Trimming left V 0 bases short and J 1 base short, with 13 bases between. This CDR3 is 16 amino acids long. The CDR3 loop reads CASSVGPYVSQETQYF. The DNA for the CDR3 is TGTGCCAGCAGCGTAGGCCCCTATGTGAGCCAAGAGACCCAGTACTTC.

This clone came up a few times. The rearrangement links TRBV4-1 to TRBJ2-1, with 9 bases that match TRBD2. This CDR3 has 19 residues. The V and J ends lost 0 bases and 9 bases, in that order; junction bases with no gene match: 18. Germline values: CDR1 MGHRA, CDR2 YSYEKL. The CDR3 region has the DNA TGCGCCAGCAGCCAAGATTGGAATAGCGGGAGAGTGGGCGGGGGTGAGCAGTTCTTC. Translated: CASSQDWNSGRVGGGEQFF.

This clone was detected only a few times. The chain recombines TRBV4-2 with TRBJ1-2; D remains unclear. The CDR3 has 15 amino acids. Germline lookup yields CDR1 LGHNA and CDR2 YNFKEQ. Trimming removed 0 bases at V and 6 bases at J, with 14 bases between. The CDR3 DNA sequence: TGTGCCAGCAGCCAAGAATATCGAATGGCCGATGGCTACACCTTC. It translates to CASSQEYRMADGYTF.

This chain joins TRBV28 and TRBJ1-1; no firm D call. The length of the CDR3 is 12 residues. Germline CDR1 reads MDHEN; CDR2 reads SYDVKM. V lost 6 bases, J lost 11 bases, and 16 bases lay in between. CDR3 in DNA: TGTGCCAGCAGCGCGACACCGGTCGGTGCTTTCTTT. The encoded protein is CASSATPVGAFF.

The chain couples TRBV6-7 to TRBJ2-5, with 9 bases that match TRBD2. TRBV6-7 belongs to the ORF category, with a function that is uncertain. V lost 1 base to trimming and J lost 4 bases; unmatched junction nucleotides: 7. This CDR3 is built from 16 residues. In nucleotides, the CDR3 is TGTGCCAGCAGTTACTTAGGACTAGCGAAAACAGAGACCCAGTACTTC. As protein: CASSYLGLAKTETQYF.

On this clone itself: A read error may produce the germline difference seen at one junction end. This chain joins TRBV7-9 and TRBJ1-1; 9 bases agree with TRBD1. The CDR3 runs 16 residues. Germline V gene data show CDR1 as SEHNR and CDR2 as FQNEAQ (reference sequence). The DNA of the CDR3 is TGTTCCAGCAGCCGGGTAGACAGGGGGAGGATCACTGAAGCTTTCTTT. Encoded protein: CSSSRVDRGRITEAFF.

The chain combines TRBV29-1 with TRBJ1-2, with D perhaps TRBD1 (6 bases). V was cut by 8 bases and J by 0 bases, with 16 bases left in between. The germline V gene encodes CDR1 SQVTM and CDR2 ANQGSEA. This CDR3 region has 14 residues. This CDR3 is CSSSDSLANYGYTF. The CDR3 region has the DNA TGCAGCTCGTCGGACAGCCTAGCTAACTATGGCTACACCTTC.

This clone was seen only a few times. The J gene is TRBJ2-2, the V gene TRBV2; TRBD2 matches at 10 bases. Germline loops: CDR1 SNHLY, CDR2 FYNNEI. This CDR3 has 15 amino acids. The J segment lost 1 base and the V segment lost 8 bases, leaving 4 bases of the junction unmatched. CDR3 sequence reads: CASVRTSGNTGELFF. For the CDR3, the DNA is TGTGCCAGCGTGAGGACTAGCGGGAACACCGGGGAGCTGTTTTTT.

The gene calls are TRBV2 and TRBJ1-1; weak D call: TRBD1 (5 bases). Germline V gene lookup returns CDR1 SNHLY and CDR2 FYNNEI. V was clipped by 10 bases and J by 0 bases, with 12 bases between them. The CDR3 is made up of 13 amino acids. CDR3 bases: TGTGCCACTTCACAGGAACTGAACACTGAAGCTTTCTTT. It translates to CATSQELNTEAFF.

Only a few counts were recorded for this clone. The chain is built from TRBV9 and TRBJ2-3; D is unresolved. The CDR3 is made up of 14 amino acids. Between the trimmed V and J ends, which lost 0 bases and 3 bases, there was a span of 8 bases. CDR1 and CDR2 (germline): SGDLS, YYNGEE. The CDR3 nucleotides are TGTGCCAGCAGCGTAGCAGGTGTTACAGATACGCAGTATTTT. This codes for CASSVAGVTDTQYF.

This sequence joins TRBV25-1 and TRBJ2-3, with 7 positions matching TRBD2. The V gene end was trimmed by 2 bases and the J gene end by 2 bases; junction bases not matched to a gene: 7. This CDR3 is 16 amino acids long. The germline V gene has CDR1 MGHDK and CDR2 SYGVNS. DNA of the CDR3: TGTGCCAGCAGTGAAGATATCGGGGGGTTCACAGATACGCAGTATTTT. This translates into CASSEDIGGFTDTQYF.

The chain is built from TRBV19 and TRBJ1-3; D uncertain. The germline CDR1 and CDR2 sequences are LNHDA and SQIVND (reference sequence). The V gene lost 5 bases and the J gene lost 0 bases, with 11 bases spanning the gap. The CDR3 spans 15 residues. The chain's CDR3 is CASSAGGSSGNTIYF. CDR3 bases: TGTGCCAGTAGTGCGGGTGGAAGCTCTGGAAACACCATATATTTT.

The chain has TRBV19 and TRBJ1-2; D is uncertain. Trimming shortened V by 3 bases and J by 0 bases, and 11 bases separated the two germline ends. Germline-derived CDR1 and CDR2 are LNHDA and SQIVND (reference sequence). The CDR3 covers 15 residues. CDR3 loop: CASSIGGASNYGYTF. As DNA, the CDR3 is TGTGCCAGTAGTATTGGAGGAGCCTCTAACTATGGCTACACCTTC.

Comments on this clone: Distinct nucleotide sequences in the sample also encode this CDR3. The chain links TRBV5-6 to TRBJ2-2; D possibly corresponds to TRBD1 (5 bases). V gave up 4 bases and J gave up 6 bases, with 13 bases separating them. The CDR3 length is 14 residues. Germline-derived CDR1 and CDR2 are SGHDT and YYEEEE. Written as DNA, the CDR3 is TGTGCCAGCAGCAGACAGAAGAGCGCCGGGGAGCTGTTTTTT. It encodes CASSRQKSAGELFF.

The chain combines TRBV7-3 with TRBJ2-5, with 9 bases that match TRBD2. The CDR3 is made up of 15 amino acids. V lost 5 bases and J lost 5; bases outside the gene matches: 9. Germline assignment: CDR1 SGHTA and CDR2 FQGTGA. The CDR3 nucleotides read TGTGCCAGCAGCCCCTCTGGAGCGGGGGGCGAGACCCAGTACTTC. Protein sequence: CASSPSGAGGETQYF. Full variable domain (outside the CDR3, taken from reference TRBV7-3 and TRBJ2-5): GAGVSQTPSNKVTEKGKYVELRCDPISGHTALYWYRQSLGQGPEFLIYFQGTGAADDSGLPNDRFFAVRPEGSVSTLKIQRTERGDSAVYLCASSPSGAGGETQYFGPGTRLLVL.

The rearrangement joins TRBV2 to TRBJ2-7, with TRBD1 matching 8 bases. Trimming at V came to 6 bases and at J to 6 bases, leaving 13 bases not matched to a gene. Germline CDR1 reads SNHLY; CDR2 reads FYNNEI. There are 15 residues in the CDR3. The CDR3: CASSATGTGYGEQYF. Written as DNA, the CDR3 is TGTGCCAGCAGCGCTACCGGGACAGGATACGGCGAGCAGTACTTC.